Listed below are T cell receptor beta chains from one sample, sequenced in a study of T cells in Graves' hyperthyroidism and ophthalmopathy. TCRdb independently ran MiXCR on the multiplex PCR reads; one entry per CDR3 protein. The sample consists of 530,000 or so distinct CDR3 sequences, around 46% of them appearing once. Sequenced: peripheral blood or thyroid tissue (not recorded which). The receptors derive from a woman under 30 with Graves' hyperthyroidism. Both conserved end residues are part of each CDR3. The D gene is left open where the match is weak. Not every row has a clone size; where given, it reads once, few, many or a size class.

>few|.|TRBV18|TRBJ2-7
CASSPYNKVEQYF
TGTGCCAGCTCACCTTACAACAAGGTCGAGCAGTACTTC
>.|.|TRBV11-1|TRBJ1-4
CASSLARTAEKLFF
TGTGCCAGCAGCTTGGCGAGGACAGCTGAAAAACTGTTTTTT
>many|.|TRBV7-9|TRBJ1-1
CASSLDYRARLTEAFF
TGTGCCAGCAGCTTGGATTACAGGGCGCGTTTGACTGAAGCTTTCTTT
>few|.|TRBV20-1|TRBJ1-4
CSAGTETNEKLFF
TGCAGTGCTGGGACGGAGACTAATGAAAAACTGTTTTTT
>many|.|TRBV2|TRBJ1-5
CASSGRSAGQPQHF
TGTGCCAGCAGTGGTCGATCCGCGGGTCAGCCCCAGCATTTT
>.|TRBD1|TRBV29-1|TRBJ2-5
CSGTGDEETQYF
TGCAGCGGAACAGGGGACGAAGAGACCCAGTACTTC
>many|.|TRBV5-5|TRBJ2-6
CASSLRRSPDVLTF
TGTGCCAGCAGCCTTCGACGGTCCCCGGACGTCCTGACTTTC
>.|.|TRBV29-1|TRBJ2-5
CSVEKGPRETQYF
TGCAGCGTTGAAAAGGGACCTAGGGAGACCCAGTACTTC
>.|TRBD2|TRBV14|TRBJ2-5
CASSQDRLAGPEETQYF
TGTGCCAGCAGCCAGGACAGACTAGCGGGGCCCGAAGAGACCCAGTACTTC
>.|.|TRBV30|TRBJ1-5
CAWSTGSNQPQHF
TGTGCCTGGAGTACAGGGAGCAATCAGCCCCAGCATTTT
>many|.|TRBV6-2/TRBV6-3|TRBJ1-1
CASSFRGRDTEAFF
TGTGCCAGCAGTTTCAGGGGCAGAGACACTGAAGCTTTCTTT
>many|.|TRBV5-6|TRBJ2-7
CASRKTARGYEQYF
TGTGCCAGCAGGAAGACGGCCCGAGGCTACGAGCAGTACTTC
>many|.|TRBV6-5|TRBJ1-1
CASSYYLQGMNTEAFF
TGTGCCAGCAGTTATTACCTACAGGGCATGAACACTGAAGCTTTCTTT
>many|TRBD2|TRBV4-1|TRBJ2-5
CASSARLAGDGETQYF
TGCGCCAGCAGCGCGAGACTAGCGGGAGACGGAGAGACCCAGTACTTC
>.|TRBD1|TRBV7-3|TRBJ2-2
CASSRLTGGTGELFF
TGTGCCAGCAGCCGGCTCACAGGGGGCACCGGGGAGCTGTTTTTT
>.|TRBD1|TRBV20-1|TRBJ1-5
CSARELGQGIYSNQPQHF
TGCAGTGCTAGAGAATTGGGACAGGGGATTTATAGCAATCAGCCCCAGCATTTT
>.|.|TRBV5-5|TRBJ2-7
CASSRTGGLAAAYEQYF
TGTGCCAGCAGCCGGACAGGGGGACTAGCGGCCGCCTACGAGCAGTACTTC
>many|.|TRBV12-3/TRBV12-4|TRBJ2-7
CASSLWGEVDYEQYF
TGTGCCAGCAGTTTATGGGGTGAGGTGGATTACGAGCAGTACTTC
>many|TRBD1|TRBV12-3/TRBV12-4|TRBJ1-1
CASSVPGQGKGNTEAFF
TGTGCCAGCAGCGTACCGGGACAGGGAAAGGGGAACACTGAAGCTTTCTTT
>.|.|TRBV12-3/TRBV12-4|TRBJ2-3
CASSRAGTQYF
TGTGCCAGCAGCCGGGCTGGTACGCAGTATTTT
>many|.|TRBV4-2|TRBJ1-4
CASSQDSAGGREKLFF
TGTGCCAGCAGCCAAGATTCCGCAGGTGGGAGGGAAAAACTGTTTTTT
>.|.|TRBV29-1|TRBJ1-1
CSSYPGRATEAFF
TGCAGCAGTTACCCGGGGCGAGCCACTGAAGCTTTCTTT
>once|TRBD1|TRBV20-1|TRBJ2-5
CSATGQVGETQYF
TGCAGTGCGACGGGACAGGTCGGGGAGACCCAGTACTTC
>.|.|TRBV29-1|TRBJ2-2
CSRVGRNTGELFF
TGCAGCCGAGTTGGACGTAACACCGGGGAGCTGTTTTTT
>many|.|TRBV5-1|TRBJ2-7
CASSLGAGTAAYEQYF
TGCGCCAGCAGCTTGGGAGCAGGGACGGCAGCCTACGAGCAGTACTTC
>.|.|TRBV2|TRBJ2-5
CASSELTGLQYF
TGTGCCAGCAGTGAATTGACAGGACTTCAGTACTTC
>once|TRBD1|TRBV2|TRBJ1-2
CASSGRTGGFGYTF
TGTGCCAGCAGTGGCAGGACAGGGGGATTTGGCTACACCTTC